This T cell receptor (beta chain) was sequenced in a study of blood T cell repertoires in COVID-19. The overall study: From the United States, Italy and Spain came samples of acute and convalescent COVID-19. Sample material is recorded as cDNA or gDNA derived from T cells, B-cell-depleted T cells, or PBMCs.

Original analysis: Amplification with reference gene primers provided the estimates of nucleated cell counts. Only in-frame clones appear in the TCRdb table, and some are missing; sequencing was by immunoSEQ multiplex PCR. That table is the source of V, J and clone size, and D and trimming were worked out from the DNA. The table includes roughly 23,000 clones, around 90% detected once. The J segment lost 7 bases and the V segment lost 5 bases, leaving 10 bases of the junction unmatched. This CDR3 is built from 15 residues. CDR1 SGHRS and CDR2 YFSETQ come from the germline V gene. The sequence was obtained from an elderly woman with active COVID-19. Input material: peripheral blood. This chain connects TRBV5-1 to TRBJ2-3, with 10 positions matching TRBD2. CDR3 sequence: CASRPSGGASHTQYF. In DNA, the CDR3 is TGCGCCAGCAGACCCAGCGGGGGGGCGAGTCATACGCAGTATTTT.